Each of the 27 T cell receptor beta chains below was sequenced from the same sample in a study of blood T cell repertoires in COVID-19. Method: immunoSEQ multiplex PCR; TCRdb's copy keeps in-frame clones and lacks some. The table lists 55,000 to 75,000 clones, approximately 86% of them singletons. The sequenced sample consisted of peripheral blood. Receptor source: a human donor with active COVID-19. The donor label of this sample is uncertain.

The chain has TRBV5-6 and TRBJ2-3; 12 nucleotides agree with TRBD2. In germline, CDR1 is SGHDT, CDR2 YYEEEE. The CDR3 sequence is 17 residues long. J lost 1 base, V lost 3 bases, and 6 bases had no gene match. CDR3 sequence (DNA): TGTGCCAGCAGCTCTCTAGCGGGAGGGCGCGGCACAGATACGCAGTATTTT. It is translated as CASSSLAGGRGTDTQYF.

J is TRBJ2-7 and V is TRBV5-5; no clear D. V was shortened by 0 bases and J by 6 bases, with 16 bases between the two germline ends. The CDR3 length is 15 residues. CDR1 SGHKS and CDR2 YYEKEE come from the germline V gene (reference sequence). CDR3 DNA: TGTGCCAGCAGCTTGGGATGGCAGAACCCTGCCGAGCAGTACTTC. This codes for CASSLGWQNPAEQYF.

This clone was recorded only once. This chain uses TRBV19 with TRBJ1-1; D is perhaps TRBD1 (6 bases). The germline V gene has CDR1 LNHDA and CDR2 SQIVND (reference sequence). The germline V and J ends were trimmed by 4 bases and 7 bases, with 13 bases remaining between them. The length of the CDR3 is 13 residues. CDR3 sequence reads: CASSTQGIGEAFF. DNA of the CDR3: TGTGCCAGTAGTACACAGGGAATAGGTGAAGCTTTCTTT.

J is TRBJ2-2 and V is TRBV4-2; 12 bases line up with TRBD1. Looked up from germline, CDR1 is LGHNA and CDR2 is YNFKEQ. The CDR3 runs to 17 residues. V was pared by 4 bases and J by 5 bases, with 8 bases of the junction left unmatched. The CDR3 sequence: CASSRGTGGMETGELFF. The CDR3, as DNA: TGTGCCAGCAGCCGAGGGACAGGGGGCATGGAAACCGGGGAGCTGTTTTTT.

This chain joins TRBV28 and TRBJ2-1, with a possible D match to TRBD2 (5 bases). Per the germline V gene, CDR1 is MDHEN and CDR2 is SYDVKM. The CDR3 has 15 residues. V lost 5 bases and J 4 bases, leaving 15 bases between the germline ends. The CDR3 bases are TGTGCCAGCAGTATCACGGGAAAAGGGTACAATGAGCAGTTCTTC. Translating gives CASSITGKGYNEQFF. The full variable domain, completed using reference TRBV28 and TRBJ2-1, is DVKVTQSSRYLVKRTGEKVFLECVQDMDHENMFWYRQDPGLGLRLIYFSYDVKMKEKGDIPEGYSVSREKKERFSLILESASTNQTSMYLCASSITGKGYNEQFFGPGTRLTVL.

V usage is TRBV5-6 and J usage is TRBJ2-4; D might be TRBD2 (6 bases). This CDR3 spans 16 amino acids. V was trimmed by 0 bases and J by 0 bases, leaving 10 bases between them. CDR1 and CDR2 (germline): SGHDT, YYEEEE. The CDR3 region is CASSLGAGTAKNIQYF. As DNA, the CDR3 is TGTGCCAGCAGCTTGGGGGCGGGGACAGCCAAAAACATTCAGTACTTC.

This chain connects TRBV2 to TRBJ1-1; 11 bases agree with TRBD1. After removal of 5 bases from V and 7 bases from J, the junction contained 6 bases not matched to a gene. The CDR3 is 14 amino acids. Germline V gene lookup returns CDR1 SNHLY and CDR2 FYNNEI. The CDR3 loop reads CASSPGTGGREAFF. The CDR3 nucleotides are TGTGCCAGCAGTCCCGGGACAGGGGGGCGTGAAGCTTTCTTT.

This clone is a singleton in its sample. V and J are TRBV24-1 and TRBJ2-3, with 7 bases lining up with TRBD2. From germline, CDR1 is KGHDR and CDR2 SFDVKD. The CDR3 loop spans 15 amino acids. Trimming removed 2 bases from V and 4 bases from J; junction bases left unmatched: 5. The CDR3 region is CATSDSRGSADTQYF. DNA of the CDR3: TGTGCCACCAGTGATTCGCGGGGGTCCGCAGATACGCAGTATTTT.

This clone was counted a single time. This rearrangement joins TRBV4-2 to TRBJ2-3, with D maybe TRBD2 (6 bases). There are 17 residues in the CDR3. Trimming took 4 bases from V and 3 from J, leaving 20 bases between them. CDR1 is LGHNA and CDR2 is YNFKEQ in the germline V gene. The CDR3 loop is CASSPSPAAGGTDTQYF. CDR3 in DNA: TGTGCCAGCAGCCCCTCCCCCGCAGCGGGTGGAACAGATACGCAGTATTTT.

V usage is TRBV4-1 and J usage is TRBJ2-4; TRBD2 aligns across 8 bases. The CDR3 consists of 19 residues. Unmatched junction bases numbered 12, after V lost 1 base and J lost 1 base. Germline V lookup: CDR1 MGHRA, CDR2 YSYEKL. CDR3 coding DNA: TGCGCCAGCAGCCAAGGCGTCAGCGGGAGAGAGGGGGCCAAAAACATTCAGTACTTC. This encodes CASSQGVSGREGAKNIQYF.

The chain uses TRBV5-1 and TRBJ1-1, with no clear D. Germline CDR1 reads SGHRS; CDR2 reads YFSETQ. V lost 0 bases to trimming and J lost 5 bases, with 14 bases between them. The CDR3 has 15 amino acids. Here the CDR3 DNA reads TGCGCCAGCAGCTTGGGGTCCATTGGAGGGACTGAAGCTTTCTTT. Amino acid sequence: CASSLGSIGGTEAFF. Full variable domain (missing parts from reference TRBV5-1 and TRBJ1-1): KAGVTQTPRYLIKTRGQQVTLSCSPISGHRSVSWYQQTPGQGLQFLFEYFSETQRNKGNFPGRFSGRQFSNSRSEMNVSTLELGDSALYLCASSLGSIGGTEAFFGQGTRLTVV.

The genes are TRBV28 and TRBJ2-1; TRBD2 aligns across 7 bases. CDR1 and CDR2 (germline): MDHEN, SYDVKM. CDR3 length equals 15 residues. Trimming at V came to 8 bases and at J to 9 bases, leaving 16 bases not matched to a gene. Written as DNA, the CDR3 is TGTGCCAGCCACGAATCCGGGAGGCGTTCTGGTGAGCAGTTCTTC. Protein product: CASHESGRRSGEQFF. The variable domain in full, completed from reference TRBV28 and TRBJ2-1, reads DVKVTQSSRYLVKRTGEKVFLECVQDMDHENMFWYRQDPGLGLRLIYFSYDVKMKEKGDIPEGYSVSREKKERFSLILESASTNQTSMYLCASHESGRRSGEQFFGPGTRLTVL.

The chain has TRBV28 and TRBJ2-5; 7 bases agree with TRBD1. V lost 8 bases to trimming and J lost 5 bases; unmatched junction nucleotides: 14. The CDR3 consists of 15 residues. Germline V gene lookup returns CDR1 MDHEN and CDR2 SYDVKM. CDR3 sequence: CASFYRGRGQETQYF. The CDR3 DNA is TGTGCCAGCTTTTACCGGGGCCGGGGACAGGAGACCCAGTACTTC.

J is TRBJ2-3 and V is TRBV18, with D maybe TRBD2 (6 bases). V shed 3 bases and J shed 5 bases, with 18 bases lying between them. Germline CDR1 KGHSH, CDR2 LQKENI. The CDR3 spans 16 residues. The CDR3 DNA reads TGTGCCAGCTCACCGCCCGCCGGGGGACTGGGAGATACGCAGTATTTT. Translating it yields CASSPPAGGLGDTQYF.

The chain combines TRBV21-1 with TRBJ1-5; the table's D call, TRBD1, was not checked against the DNA. TRBV21-1 is a known pseudogene. This CDR3 spans 16 amino acids. The DNA for the CDR3 is TGTGCCAGCAGGTCCCATAACACAGGGGGTTATCAGCCCCAGCATTTT. It specifies CASRSHNTGGYQPQHF.

CDR3 in amino acids: CASSEQGYSNQPQHF. The CDR3 DNA is TGTGCCAGCAGCGAACAGGGGTATAGCAATCAGCCCCAGCATTTT. The rearrangement uses TRBV2 and TRBJ1-5; 7 bases match TRBD1. Germline CDR1 SNHLY, CDR2 FYNNEI. The CDR3 runs 15 residues. V trimming: 6 bases; J trimming: 0 bases; junction bases outside the gene matches: 5.

The chain employs TRBV19 and TRBJ2-3; D is uncertain. The V gene lost 6 bases and the J gene lost 5 bases, with 21 bases spanning the gap. The CDR3 consists of 16 residues. Germline values: CDR1 LNHDA, CDR2 SQIVND (reference sequence). The CDR3, as DNA: TGTGCCAGTAGCACCCATCTGATACTAAGTCTAGATACGCAGTATTTT. This sequence encodes CASSTHLILSLDTQYF.

The genes are TRBV9 and TRBJ2-7; 8 positions agree with TRBD1. Germline V lookup: CDR1 SGDLS, CDR2 YYNGEE. Trimming took 4 bases from V and 0 from J; bases not matched to a gene: 3. This CDR3 spans 14 amino acids. The CDR3 region is CASSSDRGSYEQYF. The DNA for the CDR3 is TGTGCCAGCAGCTCTGACAGGGGCTCCTACGAGCAGTACTTC.

The chain employs TRBV11-2 and TRBJ2-1, with 7 bases fitting TRBD2. CDR1 and CDR2 (germline): SGHAT, FQNNGV. The ends lost 1 base at V and 10 bases at J; junction bases unmatched: 7. This CDR3 spans 14 amino acids. CDR3 region: CASSLVGLAEEQFF. CDR3 coding DNA: TGTGCCAGCAGCTTAGTCGGGCTAGCGGAGGAGCAGTTCTTC.

The chain has TRBV9 and TRBJ2-7, with D perhaps matching TRBD2 (5 bases). Germline-derived CDR1 and CDR2 are SGDLS and YYNGEE. V was trimmed by 3 bases and J by 7 bases, leaving 14 bases between them. The CDR3 loop spans 13 amino acids. The CDR3, as DNA: TGTGCCAGCAGCGCAGACGGAACTAGAGAGCAGTACTTC. Protein product: CASSADGTREQYF.

The chain uses TRBV18 and TRBJ1-4, with TRBD1 matching 7 bases. With V trimmed by 3 bases and J by 5 bases, 3 bases remained unmatched. The CDR3 consists of 14 residues. From germline, CDR1 is KGHSH and CDR2 LQKENI. This chain's CDR3 is CASSPRTGNEKLFF. The CDR3 DNA follows: TGTGCCAGCTCACCCCGGACAGGCAATGAAAAACTGTTTTTT.

This sequence joins TRBV7-8 and TRBJ1-5; TRBD1 is a possible D gene (5 bases). Trimming removed 0 bases from V and 4 bases from J, with 13 bases in between. The CDR3 totals 16 residues. Germline loops: CDR1 SGHVS, CDR2 FQNEAQ. The CDR3 loop is CASSLAIGGRNQPQHF. The CDR3 DNA reads as TGTGCCAGCAGCTTAGCGATCGGGGGACGAAATCAGCCCCAGCATTTT.

V is TRBV9 and J is TRBJ2-6, with D tentatively TRBD1 (6 bases). CDR3 length equals 16 residues. The ends were cut back, 4 bases at V and 2 bases at J, with 13 bases in the middle. Germline V gene lookup returns CDR1 SGDLS and CDR2 YYNGEE. CDR3 residues: CASSYRVGAGANVLTF. In DNA, the CDR3 is TGTGCCAGCAGCTACAGGGTCGGGGCTGGGGCCAACGTCCTGACTTTC.

The rearrangement uses TRBV5-1 and TRBJ1-1, with 7 bases identical to TRBD1. Germline CDR1 is SGHRS and CDR2 is YFSETQ. V gave up 3 bases and J gave up 3 bases; unmatched junction bases: 5. The CDR3 totals 14 residues. CDR3 in amino acids: CASSSGQTYTEAFF. The CDR3 DNA follows: TGCGCCAGCAGCTCGGGACAGACCTACACTGAAGCTTTCTTT. Drawing the rest from reference TRBV5-1 and TRBJ1-1, the complete variable domain is KAGVTQTPRYLIKTRGQQVTLSCSPISGHRSVSWYQQTPGQGLQFLFEYFSETQRNKGNFPGRFSGRQFSNSRSEMNVSTLELGDSALYLCASSSGQTYTEAFFGQGTRLTVV.

The V and J genes are TRBV10-3 and TRBJ1-2; 7 bases are a match to TRBD1. The V and J ends lost 6 bases and 6 bases, in that order; junction bases with no gene match: 7. Germline V gene sequence: CDR1 ENHRY, CDR2 SYGVKD. The CDR3 length is 13 residues. CDR3 sequence (DNA): TGTGCCATCAGGAGGGAACAGGGGAATGGCTACACCTTC. Protein product: CAIRREQGNGYTF.

This clone was counted a few times. The rearrangement joins TRBV11-2 to TRBJ1-1; perhaps TRBD1 as D (6 bases). With 4 bases removed from V and 4 bases from J, the gap between germline ends came to 25 bases. Germline lookup yields CDR1 SGHAT and CDR2 FQNNGV. The CDR3 is made up of 18 amino acids. The DNA for the CDR3 is TGTGCCAGCAGCTCCCTGGGGGCAGGGAAGAGGTGGGGCACTGAAGCTTTCTTT. Translation gives CASSSLGAGKRWGTEAFF.

The chain is built from TRBV7-3 and TRBJ2-2; 7 bases agree with TRBD2. J was trimmed by 2 bases and V by 3 bases; bases with no gene match: 9. The CDR3 loop spans 17 amino acids. Germline-derived CDR1 and CDR2 are SGHTA and FQGTGA. This CDR3 reads CASSLDALAANTGELFF. CDR3 nucleotide sequence: TGTGCCAGCAGCTTGGATGCGCTAGCGGCTAACACCGGGGAGCTGTTTTTT.